The 11 T cell receptor beta chains reported below all come from one sample, sequenced in a study of T cell clonality in common variable immunodeficiency. The study, taken as a whole, reports: Reportedly, TCR beta sequences from common variable immunodeficiency showed fewer deletions and N-nucleotide insertions.

Data came from immunoSEQ multiplex PCR; TCRdb stores just in-frame clones and leaves some out. The sample is made up of 25,000 to 35,000 clones, none counted only once. Which antigens these TCRs recognize remains unknown. Input material: peripheral blood mononuclear cells. The origin of the receptors is a human donor with common variable immunodeficiency.

This clone was counted at least ten times. The CDR3 goes on 3 residues after the read ends, and that part is filled in from the germline J gene. V and J are TRBV20-1 and TRBJ2-5; 9 nucleotides match TRBD1. The CDR3 loop spans 12 amino acids. Trimming at V came to 7 bases and at J to 2 bases, leaving 2 bases not matched to a gene. Germline-derived CDR1 and CDR2 are DFQATT and SNEGSKA (reference sequence). The CDR3 here is CSGDRAQETQYF. The DNA read from the CDR3 is TGCAGTGGGGACAGGGCACAAGAGACC.

This clone was recorded at least ten times. With the read ending 3 residues before the CDR3 end, the germline J gene is used to fill in that end. This chain uses TRBV10-2 with TRBJ2-7; D is unresolved. CDR3 length: 14 residues. Germline V gives CDR1 WSHSY, CDR2 SAAADI. The V end was cut by 2 bases, the J end by 0 bases, with 8 bases between. The covered CDR3 bases are TGCGCCAGCAGTGAGACTATTCCCTCCTACGAG. Its protein is CASSETIPSYE. The entire CDR3 reads CASSETIPSYEQYF.

On this clone itself: The CDR3 end lies 3 residues beyond the end of the read and is filled in from the germline J gene. The chain recombines TRBV7-3 with TRBJ2-1; D call uncertain. This CDR3 is 13 amino acids long. Germline CDR1 and CDR2: SGHTA and FQGTGA. V lost 0 bases, J lost 8 bases, and 8 bases lay in between. This CDR3 is CASSLTGLDEQFF. The sequenced part of the CDR3 DNA is TGTGCCAGCAGCTTAACAGGGTTGGATGAG.

This clone was observed a handful of times. The DNA ends 3 residues before the CDR3 does, and the rest of the CDR3 is filled in from the germline J gene. The V gene is TRBV10-1, the J gene TRBJ2-1; 9 positions agree with TRBD2. Germline CDR1 reads WNHNN; CDR2 reads SYGVQD (reference sequence). There are 17 residues in the CDR3. Trimming at V came to 3 bases and at J to 4 bases, leaving 10 bases not matched to a gene. CDR3 amino acids: CASSDPGREGRYNEQFF. CDR3 bases read: TGCGCCAGCAGTGACCCCGGGCGGGAGGGCCGGTACAATGAG.

This clone has ten or more counts. The read ends 3 residues shy of where the CDR3 ends; the end is completed using the germline J gene. The chain combines TRBV20-1 with TRBJ2-7; 9 bases are shared with TRBD2. With V trimmed by 4 bases and J by 6 bases, 13 bases remained unmatched. CDR1 is DFQATT and CDR2 is SNEGSKA in the germline V gene (reference sequence). The CDR3 has 15 residues. CDR3 region: CSANSMVAGVVEQYF. CDR3 bases read: TGCAGTGCTAACTCGATGGTAGCGGGAGTCGTCGAG.

With respect to this clone: The CDR3 goes on 3 residues after the read ends, and that part is filled in from the germline J gene. The chain carries TRBV2 and TRBJ2-2; TRBD1 aligns across 9 bases. J gave up 4 bases and V 4 bases, and 4 bases lay outside the gene matches. CDR1 and CDR2 from the germline V gene are SNHLY and FYNNEI. CDR3 length: 15 amino acids. CDR3 loop: CASSVDRGGTGELFF. CDR3 bases read: TGTGCCAGCAGTGTCGACAGGGGGGGCACCGGGGAG.

About this clone: The missing CDR3 end, 3 residues past where the read stops, is filled in from the germline J gene. This chain uses TRBV7-8 with TRBJ2-5, with TRBD2 matching 12 bases. Trimming removed 4 bases from V and 3 bases from J; junction bases left unmatched: 9. The CDR3 contains 17 residues. Germline assignment: CDR1 SGHVS and CDR2 FQNEAQ. The covered CDR3 bases are TGTGCCAGCAGCTCCTCCGCTAGCGGGAGGGGGGAAGAGACC. It is translated as CASSSSASGRGEET. The full CDR3 is CASSSSASGRGEETQYF.

At least ten counts were recorded for this clone. The CDR3 spells CASSLGARKTQYF. The covered CDR3 bases are TGTGCCAGCAGCTTAGGGGCCCGAAAGACC. The chain is built from TRBV7-9 and TRBJ2-5; D unclear. The read terminates 3 residues ahead of where the CDR3 ends, so the germline J gene completes it. V was cut by 1 base and J by 6 bases, with 9 bases left in between. Germline lookup yields CDR1 SEHNR and CDR2 FQNEAQ (reference sequence). The length of the CDR3 is 13 residues.

In its sample, this clone was seen many times. The read ends 3 residues early relative to the CDR3; the germline J gene fills the gap. This chain links TRBV5-1 with TRBJ1-6, with 7 bases that match TRBD1. Germline V lookup: CDR1 SGHRS, CDR2 YFSETQ. The CDR3 extends over 14 amino acids. With 0 bases clipped from V and 10 bases from J, the junction kept 4 bases outside the gene matches. CDR3 region: CASSLDDRASPLHF. CDR3 DNA (partial): TGCGCCAGCAGCTTGGACGACAGGGCCTCACCC.

The sample holds many counts of this clone. The CDR3 end lies 3 residues beyond the end of the read and is filled in from the germline J gene. The chain joins TRBV7-3 to TRBJ1-5; no firm D call. The V gene's germline CDR1 is SGHTA and CDR2 FQGTGA. The ends were cut back, 2 bases at V and 4 bases at J, with 15 bases in the middle. This CDR3 comprises 16 residues. The CDR3 sequence: CASSLRPRDRNQPQHF. The CDR3 DNA, read in part, is TGTGCCAGCAGCTTACGCCCGCGGGATCGAAATCAGCCC.

This clone was picked up many times. The missing CDR3 end, 3 residues past where the read stops, is filled in from the germline J gene. The chain has TRBV19 and TRBJ1-5; tentatively, D is TRBD1 (5 bases). The V gene's germline CDR1 is LNHDA and CDR2 SQIVND (reference sequence). V was cut by 10 bases and J by 0 bases, with 10 bases left in between. The CDR3 sequence is 13 residues long. The part of the CDR3 DNA that was read is TGTGCCACCTCGACAGTTAGCAATCAGCCC. Amino acid sequence: CATSTVSNQP. The entire CDR3 protein reads CATSTVSNQPQHF.